This TCR beta chain was identified in a study of cytomegalovirus exposure and HLA in healthy donors. The CDR3 covers 16 residues. J was trimmed by 0 bases and V by 2 bases; bases with no gene match: 5. Germline V gene sequence: CDR1 MNHNY, CDR2 SVGAGI (reference sequence). The PCR contained 60 Vbeta and 13 Jbeta primers. TCRdb's copy holds only in-frame clones and misses some; the assay was immunoSEQ multiplex PCR. The table lists roughly 200,000 clones, around nine tenths of them singletons. The J gene is TRBJ1-1, the V gene TRBV6-6; TRBD1 matches at 8 bases. This TCR was sampled from a young woman in good health and CMV-seronegative. Sequenced sample: PBMCs. This CDR3 is CASSYGLDRVNTEAFF. Here the CDR3 DNA reads TGTGCCAGCAGTTACGGGCTGGACAGGGTGAACACTGAAGCTTTCTTT.